This T cell receptor (beta chain) was identified in a study of immune heterogeneity within non-small cell lung tumors. The template consisted of bulk tumor genomic DNA, with roughly 0.6 ug used per sample. While surgery was under way, several biopsies spaced far apart were taken per primary tumor. Curative surgical treatment was performed in patients who had newly diagnosed, untreated non-small cell lung cancer. CDR3 size: 13 residues. The V gene lost 0 bases and the J gene lost 6 bases, with 4 bases spanning the gap. The germline V gene has CDR1 SGDLS and CDR2 YYNGEE. TCR beta CDR3 was amplified by multiplex PCR, first round 10 cycles, 32 V and 13 J primers. TCRdb reprocessed the multiplex PCR reads with MiXCR, giving one entry per CDR3 protein. There are about 3,600 distinct CDR3 sequences in the sample; around a quarter occur only once, and roughly an eighth lies in the top ten.

This TCR came from a man in his sixties with non-small cell lung cancer. The chain has TRBV9 and TRBJ1-6; D unclear. The sequencing input was lung tumor tissue. This CDR3 reads CASSVDANSPLHF. CDR3 nucleotides: TGTGCCAGCAGCGTAGATGCTAATTCACCCCTCCACTTT.